What follows describes a single T cell receptor (beta chain). This sample is part of a study of blood T cells in healthy people across ages. Sample-barcoded 5' priming and a J-beta primer mix drove a second PCR of roughly 7 to 11 cycles. TCRdb used MiXCR to reprocess the 5' RACE reads, holding one entry per CDR3 protein. This table holds 650,000 to 800,000 distinct CDR3 sequences, 40% to 50% found once. J was trimmed by 5 bases and V by 6 bases; bases with no gene match: 12. Germline CDR1 MNHNY, CDR2 SVGAGI (reference sequence). This CDR3 has 15 residues. The chain carries TRBV6-6 and TRBJ2-5; the match to TRBD2 covers 7 bases. Sequenced input: blood. The sequence derives from a man aged 60-69 years in good health. The CDR3 reads CASRFKRAGDETQYF. CDR3 nucleotides: TGTGCCAGCAGGTTCAAGAGGGCGGGGGATGAGACCCAGTACTTC.